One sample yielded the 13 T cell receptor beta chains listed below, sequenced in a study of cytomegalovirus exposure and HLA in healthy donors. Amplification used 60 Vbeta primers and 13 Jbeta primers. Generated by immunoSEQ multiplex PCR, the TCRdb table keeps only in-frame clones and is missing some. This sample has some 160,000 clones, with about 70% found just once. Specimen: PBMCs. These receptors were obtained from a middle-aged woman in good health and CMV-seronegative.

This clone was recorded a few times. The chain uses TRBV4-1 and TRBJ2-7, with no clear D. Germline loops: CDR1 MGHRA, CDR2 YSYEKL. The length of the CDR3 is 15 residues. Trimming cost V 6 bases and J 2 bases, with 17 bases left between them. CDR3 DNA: TGCGCCAGCAGTAACCCCATCAGCGCCACCTACGAGCAGTACTTC. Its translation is CASSNPISATYEQYF.

The CDR3 here is CASSPHSGGRSYEQYF. CDR3 nucleotides: TGCGCCAGCAGCCCCCACTCGGGAGGTCGCTCCTACGAGCAGTACTTC. The V gene is TRBV4-1, the J gene TRBJ2-7; 7 nucleotides agree with TRBD2. The CDR3 is made up of 16 amino acids. The germline V gene encodes CDR1 MGHRA and CDR2 YSYEKL. V gave up 4 bases and J gave up 0 bases; unmatched junction bases: 9.

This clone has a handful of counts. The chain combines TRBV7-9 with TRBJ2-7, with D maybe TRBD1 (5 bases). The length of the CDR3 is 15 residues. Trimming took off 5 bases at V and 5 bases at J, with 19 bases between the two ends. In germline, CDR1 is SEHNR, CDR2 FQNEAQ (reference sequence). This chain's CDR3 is CASSPPFREGNEQYF. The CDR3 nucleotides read TGTGCCAGCAGCCCCCCCTTCAGGGAAGGGAACGAGCAGTACTTC.

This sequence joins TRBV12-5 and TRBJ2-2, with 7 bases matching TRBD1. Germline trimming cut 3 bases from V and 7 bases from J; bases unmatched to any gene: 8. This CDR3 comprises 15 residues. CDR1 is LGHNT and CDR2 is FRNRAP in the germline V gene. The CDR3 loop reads CASGFETGMSGELFF. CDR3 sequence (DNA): TGTGCTAGTGGTTTTGAGACAGGGATGAGCGGGGAGCTGTTTTTT.

The chain's CDR3 is CASSPKSGGQLTDEQYF. CDR3 in DNA: TGTGCCAGCAGCCCGAAGAGCGGGGGGCAATTGACTGACGAGCAGTACTTC. The rearrangement joins TRBV5-4 to TRBJ2-7, with 9 bases matching TRBD2. The CDR3 runs to 17 residues. Germline loops: CDR1 SGHNT, CDR2 YYREEE (reference sequence). J lost 5 bases, V lost 4 bases, and 16 bases had no gene match.

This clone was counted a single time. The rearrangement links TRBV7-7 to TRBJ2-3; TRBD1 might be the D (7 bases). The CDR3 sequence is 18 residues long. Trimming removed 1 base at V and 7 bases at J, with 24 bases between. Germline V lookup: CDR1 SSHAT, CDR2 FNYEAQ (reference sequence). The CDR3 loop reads CASSLEHGGRGSGYTQYF. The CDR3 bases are TGTGCCAGCAGCTTAGAGCACGGGGGCAGGGGGAGCGGGTATACGCAGTATTTT.

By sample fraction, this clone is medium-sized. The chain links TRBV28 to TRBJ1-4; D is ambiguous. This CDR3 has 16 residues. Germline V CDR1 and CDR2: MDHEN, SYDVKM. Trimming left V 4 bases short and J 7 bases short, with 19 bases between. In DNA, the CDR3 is TGTGCCAGCAGTTCCCTTCGGGCGCGAGGGTTTGAAAAACTGTTTTTT. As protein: CASSSLRARGFEKLFF.

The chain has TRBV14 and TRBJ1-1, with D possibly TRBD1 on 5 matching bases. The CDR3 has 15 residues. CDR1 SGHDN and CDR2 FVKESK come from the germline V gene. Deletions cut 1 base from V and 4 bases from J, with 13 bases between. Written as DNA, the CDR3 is TGTGCCAGCAGCCAAGCGGGCGGTAGGGGCACTGAAGCTTTCTTT. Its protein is CASSQAGGRGTEAFF.

The CDR3 region is CASSQTGYNSPLHF. In DNA form, the CDR3 reads TGTGCCAGCAGTCAGACAGGGTATAATTCACCCCTCCACTTT. V is TRBV25-1 and J is TRBJ1-6; the match to TRBD1 covers 7 bases. Per the germline V gene, CDR1 is MGHDK and CDR2 is SYGVNS. CDR3 length equals 14 residues. Trimming at V came to 5 bases and at J to 4 bases, leaving 2 bases not matched to a gene.

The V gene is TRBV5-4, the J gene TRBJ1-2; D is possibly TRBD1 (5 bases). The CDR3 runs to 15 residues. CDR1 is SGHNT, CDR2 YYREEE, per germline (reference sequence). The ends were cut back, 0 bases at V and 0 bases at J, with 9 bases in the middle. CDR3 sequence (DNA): TGTGCCAGCAGCTTGGGGCAGACAGCTAACTATGGCTACACCTTC. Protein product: CASSLGQTANYGYTF.

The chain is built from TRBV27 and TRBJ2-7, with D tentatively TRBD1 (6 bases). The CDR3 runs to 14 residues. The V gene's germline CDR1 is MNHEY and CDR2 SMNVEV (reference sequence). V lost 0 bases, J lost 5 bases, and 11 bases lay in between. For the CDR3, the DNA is TGTGCCAGCAGTTTATCCAGGGGAATGAACGAGCAGTACTTC. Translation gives CASSLSRGMNEQYF.

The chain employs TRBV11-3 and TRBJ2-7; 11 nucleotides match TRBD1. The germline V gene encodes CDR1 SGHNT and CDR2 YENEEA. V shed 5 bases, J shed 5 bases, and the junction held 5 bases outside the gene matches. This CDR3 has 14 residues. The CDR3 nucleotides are TGTGCCAGCAGCATCCGGGACAGGGGGAACGAGCAGTACTTC. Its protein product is CASSIRDRGNEQYF.

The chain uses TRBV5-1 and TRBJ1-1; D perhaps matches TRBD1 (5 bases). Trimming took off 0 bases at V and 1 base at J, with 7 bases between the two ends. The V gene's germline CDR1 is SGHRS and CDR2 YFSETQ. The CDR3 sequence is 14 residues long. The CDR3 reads CASSLGQQNTEAFF. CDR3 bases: TGCGCCAGCAGCTTGGGACAGCAGAACACTGAAGCTTTCTTT.